Below, one T cell receptor (beta chain) is given with its context. What it recognizes is unknown. RNA transcripts gave rise to amplified TCR beta CDR3 regions. With the HTBI primer set, the TCR CDR3 went through a first round of RT-PCR. Using its own MiXCR run on the multiplex PCR reads, TCRdb lists one record per CDR3 protein. Of hundreds of thousands of distinct CDR3 sequences listed, 45% are singletons. The sample comes from a study of T cells in Graves' hyperthyroidism and ophthalmopathy. Overall study results and limits: Patients with ophthalmopathy were separated from those with stable hyperthyroidism by a 13 V-J model.

The receptor comes from an adult man with Graves' disease, either hyperthyroidism or ophthalmopathy (not recorded which). The sample taken for sequencing was peripheral blood or thyroid tissue (not recorded which).

CDR3 nucleotides: TGCGCCAGCAGCATGGAGCAAAATTCACCCCTCCACTTT. Translated, it gives CASSMEQNSPLHF. V and J are TRBV5-1 and TRBJ1-6; D is unresolved. CDR1 and CDR2 from the germline V gene are SGHRS and YFSETQ. With 4 bases removed from V and 7 bases from J, the gap between germline ends came to 9 bases. The CDR3 spans 13 residues.